The sequence of this T cell receptor (beta chain) was determined in a study of post-analysis software for immune sequencing data. The study, taken as a whole, reports: There was significantly lower normalized Chao1 diversity in multiple sclerosis patients than in controls.

In this sample, this clonotype turned up a few times. Its antigen remains unidentified. The authors incorporated unique molecular identifiers into the TCR beta cDNA libraries. One entry per CDR3 protein results from TCRdb running MiXCR on the PCR reads. Altogether about 770,000 distinct CDR3 sequences are present, roughly 46% being singletons, with the ten largest covering approximately 5%. The source of this sequence is a girl between 10 and 17 years old with multiple sclerosis. Sequences were obtained from blood.

CDR3 bases: TGCAGTGCTAGTAGGACTCTTGACTCCTACAATGAGCAGTTCTTC. The encoded protein is CSASRTLDSYNEQFF. This chain joins TRBV20-1 and TRBJ2-1; maybe TRBD2 (5 bases). V was cut by 3 bases and J by 0 bases, with 12 bases left in between. This CDR3 is built from 15 residues. Germline lookup yields CDR1 DFQATT and CDR2 SNEGSKA (reference sequence).